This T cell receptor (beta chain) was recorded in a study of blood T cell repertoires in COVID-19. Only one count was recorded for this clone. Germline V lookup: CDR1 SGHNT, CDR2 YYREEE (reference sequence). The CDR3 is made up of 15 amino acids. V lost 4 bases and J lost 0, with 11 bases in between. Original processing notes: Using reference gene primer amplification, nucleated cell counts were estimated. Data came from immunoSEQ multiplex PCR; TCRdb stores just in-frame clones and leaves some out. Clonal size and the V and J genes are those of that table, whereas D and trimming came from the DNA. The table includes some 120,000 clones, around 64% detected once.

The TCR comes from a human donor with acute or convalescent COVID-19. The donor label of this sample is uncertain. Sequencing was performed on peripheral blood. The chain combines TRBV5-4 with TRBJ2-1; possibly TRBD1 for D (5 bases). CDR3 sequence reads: CASSPDSFSYNEQFF. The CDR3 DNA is TGTGCCAGCAGCCCCGACAGTTTCTCCTACAATGAGCAGTTCTTC.